These 10 T cell receptor beta chains originate from one sample sequenced in a study of blood T cell repertoires in COVID-19. Only in-frame clones appear in the TCRdb table, and some are missing; sequencing was by immunoSEQ multiplex PCR. The sample lists approximately 250,000 clones, roughly 86% occurring once. Sequenced: peripheral blood. The receptors shown here come from an older woman who had recovered from COVID-19.

The rearrangement uses TRBV6-2 or TRBV6-3 and TRBJ2-7, with 10 positions matching TRBD2. Germline lookup yields CDR1 MNHEY and CDR2 SVGEGT. J gave up 1 base and V 0 bases, and 6 bases lay outside the gene matches. CDR3 size: 17 residues. This chain's CDR3 is CASSYSASGGFSYEQYF. The CDR3 region has the DNA TGTGCCAGCAGTTACTCTGCTAGCGGGGGATTTTCCTACGAGCAGTACTTC.

This chain's CDR3 is CASSVRGASNSPLHF. The CDR3 region has the DNA TGTGCCAGCAGCGTTCGAGGAGCCTCGAATTCACCCCTCCACTTT. The rearrangement joins TRBV9 to TRBJ1-6; the D is unclear. Germline loops: CDR1 SGDLS, CDR2 YYNGEE. Deletions cut 2 bases from V and 7 bases from J, with 13 bases between. The CDR3 length is 15 residues.

The chain joins TRBV10-3 to TRBJ2-3, with 8 bases fitting TRBD2. The CDR3 consists of 14 residues. J was trimmed by 0 bases and V by 8 bases; bases with no gene match: 4. Per the germline V gene, CDR1 is ENHRY and CDR2 is SYGVKD. Written as DNA, the CDR3 is TGTGCCATCGGCGGGGGGCAAAGCACAGATACGCAGTATTTT. Translating it yields CAIGGGQSTDTQYF.

The chain employs TRBV28 and TRBJ2-5; the match to TRBD1 covers 9 bases. CDR3 length: 16 residues. The V segment lost 7 bases and the J segment 4 bases; nucleotides outside the gene matches: 13. Germline CDR1 and CDR2: MDHEN and SYDVKM. The CDR3: CASTGGGQGEVETQYF. CDR3 DNA: TGTGCCAGCACCGGAGGGGGACAGGGTGAAGTAGAGACCCAGTACTTC.

CDR3 coding DNA: TGTGCCAGCAGTGACAGACTCTCGAATACGCAGTATTTT. Its translation is CASSDRLSNTQYF. The chain carries TRBV2 and TRBJ2-3; D is unclear. The germline CDR1 and CDR2 sequences are SNHLY and FYNNEI. The CDR3 extends over 13 amino acids. V lost 3 bases to trimming and J lost 7 bases, with 11 bases between them.

The sample holds a few counts of this clone. This sequence joins TRBV18 and TRBJ2-7, with 9 bases lining up with TRBD2. J was trimmed by 3 bases and V by 3 bases; bases with no gene match: 6. The CDR3 loop spans 15 amino acids. From germline, CDR1 is KGHSH and CDR2 LQKENI. Here the CDR3 DNA reads TGTGCCAGCTCACCTGGACTAGCGAGAGACTACGAGCAGTACTTC. This codes for CASSPGLARDYEQYF. The full variable domain, rest sourced from reference TRBV18 and TRBJ2-7, is NAGVMQNPRHLVRRRGQEARLRCSPMKGHSHVYWYRQLPEEGLKFMVYLQKENIIDESGMPKERFSAEFPKEGPSILRIQQVVRGDSAAYFCASSPGLARDYEQYFGPGTRLTVT.

The chain recombines TRBV4-3 with TRBJ1-6, with D possibly matching TRBD1 (6 bases). V dropped 3 bases and J dropped 9 bases, with 9 bases sitting between them. This CDR3 has 13 residues. Germline values: CDR1 LGHNA, CDR2 YSLEER. CDR3 DNA: TGCGCCAGCAGCCAGTCAGGGGCTTCACCCCTCCACTTT. Encoded protein: CASSQSGASPLHF.

This clone was observed many times. This chain connects TRBV28 to TRBJ2-3, with D perhaps matching TRBD2 (6 bases). CDR3 size: 16 residues. The germline V gene encodes CDR1 MDHEN and CDR2 SYDVKM. Trimming removed 1 base at V and 0 bases at J, with 11 bases between. The DNA for the CDR3 is TGTGCCAGCAGTTTATCGGGCGGGAAGAGCACAGATACGCAGTATTTT. This encodes CASSLSGGKSTDTQYF.

J is TRBJ1-1 and V is TRBV19, with a possible D match to TRBD1 (6 bases). The germline CDR1 and CDR2 sequences are LNHDA and SQIVND (reference sequence). The CDR3 has 15 amino acids. V lost 4 bases to trimming and J lost 4 bases, with 16 bases between them. CDR3 bases: TGTGCCAGTAGTAAGCCGGGGGCGGGGGTCACTGAAGCTTTCTTT. Translating it yields CASSKPGAGVTEAFF.

The chain carries TRBV27 and TRBJ2-7; TRBD1 agrees at 7 bases. CDR1 is MNHEY and CDR2 is SMNVEV in the germline V gene (reference sequence). The CDR3 totals 13 residues. Trimming removed 6 bases from V and 5 bases from J; junction bases left unmatched: 7. CDR3 sequence: CASRSTGLNEQYF. CDR3 nucleotide sequence: TGTGCCAGCAGGTCGACAGGGCTCAACGAGCAGTACTTC.